This passage covers 32 T cell receptor beta chains from one sample sequenced in a study of neurological immune-mediated disorders. TCRdb re-called the 5' RACE reads through MiXCR, storing one row per CDR3 protein. The sample includes tens of thousands of distinct CDR3 sequences, approximately 10% of them seen just once. Sequencing was done on a sample of PBMCs. The receptors stem from a man aged 50 or older in good health.

This clonotype was recorded many times. V usage is TRBV7-2 and J usage is TRBJ2-3, with TRBD1 identical over 7 bases. The CDR3 runs 16 residues. V lost 5 bases to trimming and J lost 0 bases; unmatched junction nucleotides: 8. CDR1 and CDR2 from the germline V gene are SGHTA and FQGNSA. CDR3 in amino acids: CASSPRTGSSTDTQYF. The CDR3 nucleotides are TGTGCCAGCAGCCCAAGGACAGGCTCTAGCACAGATACGCAGTATTTT.

This clonotype was seen at least ten times. The rearrangement uses TRBV9 and TRBJ2-1; TRBD2 aligns across 8 bases. V gave up 0 bases and J gave up 8 bases; unmatched junction bases: 7. The CDR3 loop spans 15 amino acids. Germline V gene sequence: CDR1 SGDLS, CDR2 YYNGEE. The CDR3 loop is CASSVVDGGVHEQFF. The CDR3 DNA sequence: TGTGCCAGCAGCGTAGTAGACGGGGGGGTTCATGAGCAGTTCTTC. The entire variable domain, with the rest obtained from reference TRBV9 and TRBJ2-1, is as follows: DSGVTQTPKHLITATGQRVTLRCSPRSGDLSVYWYQQSLDQGLQFLIQYYNGEERAKGNILERFSAQQFPDLHSELNLSSLELGDSALYFCASSVVDGGVHEQFFGPGTRLTVL.

This clonotype was counted at least ten times. The chain joins TRBV4-2 to TRBJ2-7; 11 positions match TRBD2. Germline V gives CDR1 LGHNA, CDR2 YNFKEQ. CDR3 length: 17 amino acids. V trimming: 1 base; J trimming: 1 base; junction bases outside the gene matches: 6. The CDR3 is CASSQARTSGFSYEQYF. The DNA for the CDR3 is TGTGCCAGCAGCCAAGCCCGGACTAGCGGGTTTTCCTACGAGCAGTACTTC.

This clonotype was recorded at least ten times. The V gene is TRBV5-1, the J gene TRBJ2-3; D is ambiguous. V lost 3 bases and J 1 base, leaving 6 bases between the germline ends. The V gene's germline CDR1 is SGHRS and CDR2 YFSETQ. The CDR3 runs to 13 residues. The CDR3 spells CASSWLGTDTQYF. The CDR3 bases are TGCGCCAGCAGCTGGCTGGGCACAGATACGCAGTATTTT.

This clonotype was detected many times. In DNA, the CDR3 is TGTGCCAGCAGCTTAGATCGGACTAGACACACAGATACGCAGTATTTT. It is translated as CASSLDRTRHTDTQYF. The chain carries TRBV7-8 and TRBJ2-3, with 7 positions matching TRBD2. The germline gives CDR1 SGHVS, CDR2 FQNEAQ. The CDR3 sequence is 16 residues long. V was pared by 1 base and J by 2 bases, with 6 bases of the junction left unmatched. Full variable domain (remainder filled in from reference TRBV7-8 and TRBJ2-3): GAGVSQSPRYKVAKRGQDVALRCDPISGHVSLFWYQQALGQGPEFLTYFQNEAQLDKSGLPSDRFFAERPEGSVSTLKIQRTQQEDSAVYLCASSLDRTRHTDTQYFGPGTRLTVL.

At least ten counts were recorded for this clonotype. This chain joins TRBV5-1 and TRBJ1-3; D is ambiguous. The length of the CDR3 is 14 residues. The germline CDR1 and CDR2 sequences are SGHRS and YFSETQ. Trimming left V 0 bases short and J 0 bases short, with 4 bases between. The CDR3 region has the DNA TGCGCCAGCAGCTTGGGGGGCTCTGGAAACACCATATATTTT. This translates into CASSLGGSGNTIYF.

This clonotype was counted at least ten times. This chain connects TRBV9 to TRBJ2-7, with 7 bases lining up with TRBD2. V lost 0 bases and J lost 3; bases outside the gene matches: 6. The length of the CDR3 is 15 residues. Germline V gene lookup returns CDR1 SGDLS and CDR2 YYNGEE. In nucleotides, the CDR3 is TGTGCCAGCAGCGTAGCAAGCGGGAACTACTACGAGCAGTACTTC. This encodes CASSVASGNYYEQYF.

This clonotype was seen ten or more times. The genes are TRBV7-8 and TRBJ1-4; D might be TRBD1 (5 bases). The CDR3 covers 18 residues. V shed 5 bases and J shed 0 bases, with 19 bases lying between them. Germline lookup yields CDR1 SGHVS and CDR2 FQNEAQ. In DNA form, the CDR3 reads TGTGCCAGCAGCATCAAGACAGCCACTGGCTCAACTAATGAAAAACTGTTTTTT. Its protein is CASSIKTATGSTNEKLFF.

This clonotype was recorded at least ten times. The genes are TRBV20-1 and TRBJ2-1; TRBD2 matches at 10 bases. V lost 6 bases and J lost 5; bases outside the gene matches: 16. The CDR3 is 17 residues long. CDR1 and CDR2 (germline): DFQATT, SNEGSKA (reference sequence). For the CDR3, the DNA is TGCAGTGCCTCCACCCCGTATAGCGGGGGGCATAACAATGAGCAGTTCTTC. Protein product: CSASTPYSGGHNNEQFF.

This clonotype was picked up many times. The chain has TRBV3-1 and TRBJ1-1, with D perhaps TRBD1 (5 bases). In germline, CDR1 is LGHDT, CDR2 YNNKEL (reference sequence). V gave up 8 bases and J gave up 3 bases, with 7 bases separating them. The CDR3 has 11 amino acids. The CDR3 nucleotides are TGTGCCAGCCAGGGACACACTGAAGCTTTCTTT. It is translated as CASQGHTEAFF.

This clonotype was observed at least ten times. This chain links TRBV7-2 with TRBJ2-7, with 9 bases lining up with TRBD2. V lost 5 bases, J lost 2 bases, and 4 bases stayed unmatched. CDR1 is SGHTA, CDR2 FQGNSA, per germline. The CDR3 covers 14 residues. The CDR3, as DNA: TGTGCCAGCAGCACGACTAGCGGCCCCTACGAGCAGTACTTC. It is translated as CASSTTSGPYEQYF. Looking up the rest from reference TRBV7-2 and TRBJ2-7 gives the full variable domain: GAGVSQSPSNKVTEKGKDVELRCDPISGHTALYWYRQSLGQGLEFLIYFQGNSAPDKSGLPSDRFSAERTGGSVSTLTIQRTQQEDSAVYLCASSTTSGPYEQYFGPGTRLTVT.

This clonotype was counted a single time. The chain has TRBV12-3 or TRBV12-4 and TRBJ2-7, with D possibly TRBD2 on 5 matching bases. The CDR3 runs to 11 residues. Trimming stripped 6 bases from V and 7 bases from J, with 10 bases between. The CDR3 DNA sequence: TGTGCCAGCAGCCTCAGAGGGGAGCAGTACTTC. Protein product: CASSLRGEQYF.

This clonotype was detected once. This may be a read error, as it is one base from a much larger clone. The gene calls are TRBV27 and TRBJ2-2, with 9 bases lining up with TRBD2. Germline assignment: CDR1 MNHEY and CDR2 SMNVEV (reference sequence). CDR3 length: 17 amino acids. CDR3 region: CASSDARLAANTGDLFF. The CDR3 DNA is TGTGCCAGCAGTGACGCCCGACTAGCGGCGAACACCGGGGATCTGTTTTTT.

This clonotype was picked up many times. The V and J genes are TRBV30 and TRBJ1-6; tentative D call: TRBD1 (5 bases). This CDR3 has 13 amino acids. V was pared by 2 bases and J by 6 bases, with 8 bases between. CDR1 is GTSNPN, CDR2 SVGIG, per germline (reference sequence). The CDR3: CAWSTGPNSPLHF. For the CDR3, the DNA is TGTGCCTGGAGTACAGGACCTAATTCACCCCTCCACTTT.

This clonotype appeared many times. J is TRBJ2-1 and V is TRBV9; D is ambiguous. Trimming shortened V by 4 bases and J by 0 bases, and 8 bases separated the two germline ends. This CDR3 spans 14 amino acids. CDR1 is SGDLS, CDR2 YYNGEE, per germline. For the CDR3, the DNA is TGTGCCAGCAGCCCGCGTCACTCCTACAATGAGCAGTTCTTC. Its protein product is CASSPRHSYNEQFF.

The table lists this clonotype with many counts. V and J are TRBV12-3 or TRBV12-4 and TRBJ1-2; TRBD1 matches at 10 bases. CDR3 length: 15 amino acids. J gave up 3 bases and V 4 bases, and 5 bases lay outside the gene matches. The CDR3 DNA is TGTGCCAGCAGTTCCCCGGGACAGGGGTACTATGGCTACACCTTC. This codes for CASSSPGQGYYGYTF.

This clonotype was seen repeatedly, ten times or more. This chain links TRBV12-3 or TRBV12-4 with TRBJ2-2; the D is unclear. The CDR3 sequence is 14 residues long. The V and J ends lost 5 bases and 7 bases respectively, with 14 bases between them. The CDR3 region is CASSALGLSGELFF. The CDR3 DNA sequence: TGTGCCAGCAGTGCCCTCGGGTTGAGCGGGGAGCTGTTTTTT.

This clonotype was counted many times. V gene TRBV20-1 combines with J gene TRBJ2-5; D is possibly TRBD1 or TRBD2 (5 bases each). This CDR3 is built from 14 residues. V was shortened by 5 bases and J by 4 bases, with 17 bases between the two germline ends. The germline V gene encodes CDR1 DFQATT and CDR2 SNEGSKA (reference sequence). This chain's CDR3 is CSARRGTRGETQYF. CDR3 nucleotides: TGCAGTGCTCGCCGGGGCACCCGGGGAGAGACCCAGTACTTC.

The genes are TRBV5-1 and TRBJ1-1; 10 nucleotides match TRBD1. CDR1 is SGHRS and CDR2 is YFSETQ in the germline V gene. The CDR3 has 16 amino acids. V lost 5 bases to trimming and J lost 1 base; unmatched junction nucleotides: 8. CDR3 loop: CASSQDDRGQNTEAFF. CDR3 sequence (DNA): TGCGCCAGCAGTCAAGATGACAGGGGGCAGAACACTGAAGCTTTCTTT.

The rearrangement uses TRBV5-1 and TRBJ2-7, with 9 nucleotides matching TRBD1. J gave up 0 bases and V 5 bases, and 9 bases lay outside the gene matches. The length of the CDR3 is 16 residues. Germline lookup yields CDR1 SGHRS and CDR2 YFSETQ. CDR3 nucleotide sequence: TGCGCCAGCAGTGGAGTGACAGGGGGTTTCTCCTACGAGCAGTACTTC. Translating it yields CASSGVTGGFSYEQYF.

This clonotype was observed at least ten times. The chain recombines TRBV6-6 with TRBJ2-7; D ambiguous. V was trimmed by 4 bases and J by 3 bases, leaving 13 bases between them. Germline-derived CDR1 and CDR2 are MNHNY and SVGAGI (reference sequence). The CDR3 is 14 residues long. CDR3 loop: CASSLGSPVYEQYF. DNA for the CDR3: TGTGCCAGCAGTTTGGGGTCGCCAGTCTACGAGCAGTACTTC.

This clonotype turned up a few times. J is TRBJ2-7 and V is TRBV4-2; TRBD1 matches at 10 bases. Unmatched junction bases numbered 15, after V lost 1 base and J lost 9 bases. Looked up from germline, CDR1 is LGHNA and CDR2 is YNFKEQ. The CDR3 runs to 17 residues. CDR3 residues: CASSQVRPGQGPEWQYF. CDR3 DNA: TGTGCCAGCAGCCAAGTTCGGCCGGGACAGGGGCCCGAATGGCAGTACTTC.

This clonotype occurred many times. The rearrangement links TRBV28 to TRBJ2-7; D not resolved. V lost 7 bases and J 3 bases, leaving 13 bases between the germline ends. The germline CDR1 and CDR2 sequences are MDHEN and SYDVKM. The CDR3 length is 13 residues. CDR3: CASKARFLYEQYF. The CDR3 DNA reads as TGTGCCAGCAAGGCTAGGTTCCTCTACGAGCAGTACTTC.

At least ten counts were recorded for this clonotype. V usage is TRBV7-3 and J usage is TRBJ2-1, with 7 bases matching TRBD2. The CDR3 sequence is 14 residues long. From germline, CDR1 is SGHTA and CDR2 FQGTGA. With V trimmed by 2 bases and J by 4 bases, 2 bases remained unmatched. DNA for the CDR3: TGTGCCAGCAGCTTAGGCGGGAGATACAATGAGCAGTTCTTC. Its translation: CASSLGGRYNEQFF. The full variable domain, its missing parts supplied by reference TRBV7-3 and TRBJ2-1, is GAGVSQTPSNKVTEKGKYVELRCDPISGHTALYWYRQSLGQGPEFLIYFQGTGAADDSGLPNDRFFAVRPEGSVSTLKIQRTERGDSAVYLCASSLGGRYNEQFFGPGTRLTVL.

In this sample, this clonotype turned up many times. The CDR3 DNA is TGCAGCGTTGAGGGGACTAGCGGGAGCCTTGGGGAGCAGTTCTTC. Protein: CSVEGTSGSLGEQFF. V gene TRBV29-1 combines with J gene TRBJ2-1; 14 bases map to TRBD2. This CDR3 is built from 15 residues. Unmatched junction bases numbered 8, after V lost 3 bases and J lost 10 bases. The germline gives CDR1 SQVTM, CDR2 ANQGSEA.

This clonotype was seen at least ten times. V and J are TRBV20-1 and TRBJ2-4; 7 bases are shared with TRBD2. Germline V CDR1 and CDR2: DFQATT, SNEGSKA (reference sequence). The CDR3 is 14 amino acids. Trimming cost V 3 bases and J 3 bases; bases outside gene matches: 5. The CDR3 spells CSASRLAGKNIQYF. CDR3 nucleotides: TGCAGTGCTAGTCGACTAGCCGGCAAAAACATTCAGTACTTC.

This clonotype was counted many times. V usage is TRBV20-1 and J usage is TRBJ2-1; perhaps TRBD2 as D (7 bases). Trimming left V 6 bases short and J 7 bases short, with 19 bases between. The CDR3 is 14 amino acids. CDR1 DFQATT and CDR2 SNEGSKA come from the germline V gene (reference sequence). The CDR3 loop is CSATLRGRGNEQFF. CDR3 in DNA: TGCAGTGCCACCCTCCGGGGGAGGGGGAATGAGCAGTTCTTC.

This clonotype came up many times. V usage is TRBV4-2 and J usage is TRBJ2-7; a possible D gene is TRBD2 (5 bases). CDR3 length: 16 amino acids. CDR1 and CDR2 from the germline V gene are LGHNA and YNFKEQ. Trimming removed 11 bases at V and 4 bases at J, with 27 bases between. The CDR3 nucleotides read TGTGCCTTCGACCGCCAGGTAGGGATCGGAGGTTACGAGCAGTACTTC. Translation gives CAFDRQVGIGGYEQYF.

This clonotype was seen at least ten times. The DNA of the CDR3 is TGTGCCAGCAGCCAAGCGACAGGATACTCTGGGGCCAACGTCCTGACTTTC. Protein product: CASSQATGYSGANVLTF. The V and J genes are TRBV3-1 and TRBJ2-6; TRBD1 might be the D (6 bases). Looked up from germline, CDR1 is LGHDT and CDR2 is YNNKEL (reference sequence). The length of the CDR3 is 17 residues. The V and J ends lost 1 base and 0 bases respectively, with 10 bases between them.

This clonotype was counted many times. The V call is TRBV6-2 or TRBV6-3, the J call TRBJ2-4; 8 bases fit TRBD2. From germline, CDR1 is MNHEY and CDR2 SVGEGT. This CDR3 has 19 residues. V trimming: 4 bases; J trimming: 0 bases; junction bases outside the gene matches: 14. CDR3 bases: TGTGCCAGCAGTTCCGACCGCGGACTAGCCAGAATAGCCAAAAACATTCAGTACTTC. The encoded protein is CASSSDRGLARIAKNIQYF.

In this sample, this clonotype turned up many times. The chain carries TRBV7-8 and TRBJ1-4, with TRBD1 identical over 10 bases. Losses at the gene ends were 6 bases for V and 2 bases for J; bases not matched to a gene: 6. The CDR3 loop spans 16 amino acids. The germline V gene encodes CDR1 SGHVS and CDR2 FQNEAQ. The CDR3, as DNA: TGTGCCAGCAGGACCGACAGGGGGCGGACTAATGAAAAACTGTTTTTT. It yields the protein CASRTDRGRTNEKLFF. Using reference TRBV7-8 and TRBJ1-4 for the parts outside the CDR3, the full variable domain is GAGVSQSPRYKVAKRGQDVALRCDPISGHVSLFWYQQALGQGPEFLTYFQNEAQLDKSGLPSDRFFAERPEGSVSTLKIQRTQQEDSAVYLCASRTDRGRTNEKLFFGSGTQLSVL.

This clonotype occurred many times. J is TRBJ2-7 and V is TRBV20-1, with D perhaps given as TRBD1 or TRBD2 (5 bases each). Germline V gene data show CDR1 as DFQATT and CDR2 as SNEGSKA (reference sequence). Trimming left V 6 bases short and J 2 bases short, with 14 bases between. The CDR3 length is 13 residues. CDR3 sequence: CSAPYRGPYEQYF. In nucleotides, the CDR3 is TGCAGTGCCCCGTATAGGGGACCCTACGAGCAGTACTTC.